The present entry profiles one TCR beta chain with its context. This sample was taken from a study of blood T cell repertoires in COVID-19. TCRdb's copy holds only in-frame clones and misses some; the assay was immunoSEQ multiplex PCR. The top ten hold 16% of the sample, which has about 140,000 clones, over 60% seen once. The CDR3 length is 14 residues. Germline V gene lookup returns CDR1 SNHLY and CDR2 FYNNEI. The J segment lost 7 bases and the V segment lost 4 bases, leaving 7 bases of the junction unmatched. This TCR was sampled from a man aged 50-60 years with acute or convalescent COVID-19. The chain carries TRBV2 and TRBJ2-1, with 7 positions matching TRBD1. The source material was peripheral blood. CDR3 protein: CASSALDRMNEQFF. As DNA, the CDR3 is TGTGCCAGCAGTGCCTTGGACAGGATGAATGAGCAGTTCTTC.